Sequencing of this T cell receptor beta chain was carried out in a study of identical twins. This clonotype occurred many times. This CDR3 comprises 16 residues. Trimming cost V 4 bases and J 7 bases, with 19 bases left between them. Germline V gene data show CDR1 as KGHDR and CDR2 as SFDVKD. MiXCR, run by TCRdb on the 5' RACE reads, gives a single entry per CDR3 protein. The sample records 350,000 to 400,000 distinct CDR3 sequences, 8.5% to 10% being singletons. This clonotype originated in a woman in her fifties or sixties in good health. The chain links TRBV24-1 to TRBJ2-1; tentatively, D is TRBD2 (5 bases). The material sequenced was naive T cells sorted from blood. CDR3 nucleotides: TGTGCCACCAGTGACCCCACCATACCCCGGGGAAATGAGCAGTTCTTC. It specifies CATSDPTIPRGNEQFF.